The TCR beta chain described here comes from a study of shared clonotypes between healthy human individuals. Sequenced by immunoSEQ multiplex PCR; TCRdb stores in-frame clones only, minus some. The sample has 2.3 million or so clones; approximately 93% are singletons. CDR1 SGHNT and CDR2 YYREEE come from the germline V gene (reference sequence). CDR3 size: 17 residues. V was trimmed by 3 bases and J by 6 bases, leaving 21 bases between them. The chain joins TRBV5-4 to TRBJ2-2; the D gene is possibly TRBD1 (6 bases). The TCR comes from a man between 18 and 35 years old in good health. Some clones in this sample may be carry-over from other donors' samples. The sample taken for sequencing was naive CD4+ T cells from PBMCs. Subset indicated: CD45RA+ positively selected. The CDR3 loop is CASSSSHPRDKSGELFF. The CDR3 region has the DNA TGTGCCAGCAGCTCCTCTCACCCTCGGGACAAGTCCGGGGAGCTGTTTTTT.